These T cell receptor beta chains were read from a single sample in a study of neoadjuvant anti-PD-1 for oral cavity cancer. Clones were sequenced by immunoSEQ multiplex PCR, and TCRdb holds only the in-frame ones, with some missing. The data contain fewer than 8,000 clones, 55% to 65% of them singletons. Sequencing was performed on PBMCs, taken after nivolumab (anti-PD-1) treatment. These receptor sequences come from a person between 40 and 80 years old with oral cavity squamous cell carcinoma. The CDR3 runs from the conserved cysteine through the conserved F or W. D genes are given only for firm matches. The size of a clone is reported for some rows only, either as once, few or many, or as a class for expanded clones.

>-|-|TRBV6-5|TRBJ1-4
CASSYGINEKLFF
TGTGCCAGCAGTTACGGAATAAATGAAAAACTGTTTTTT
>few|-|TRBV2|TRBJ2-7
CASSPNYEQYF
TGTGCCAGCAGCCCTAACTACGAGCAGTACTTC
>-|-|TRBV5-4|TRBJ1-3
CASSLVGSGNTIYF
TGTGCCAGCAGCTTGGTTGGGTCTGGAAACACCATATATTTT
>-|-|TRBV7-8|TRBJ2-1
CASSYSLDKFF
TGTGCCAGCAGCTACTCCTTGGACAAGTTCTTC
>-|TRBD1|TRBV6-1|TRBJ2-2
CASRGQGAGELFF
TGTGCCAGCAGGGGACAGGGGGCCGGGGAGCTGTTTTTT
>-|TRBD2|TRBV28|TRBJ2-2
CASSLSGGKGTGELFF
TGTGCCAGCAGTTTAAGCGGGGGGAAGGGGACCGGGGAGCTGTTTTTT
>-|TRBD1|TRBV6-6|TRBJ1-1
CATKGAVNTEAFF
TGTGCCACTAAGGGGGCGGTCAACACTGAAGCTTTCTTT
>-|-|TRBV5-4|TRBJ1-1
CASHKRQPPEAFF
TGTGCCAGCCACAAAAGACAGCCCCCTGAAGCTTTCTTT
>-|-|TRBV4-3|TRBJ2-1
CASSQESQGFNEQFF
TGCGCCAGCAGCCAAGAATCCCAGGGGTTTAATGAGCAGTTCTTC
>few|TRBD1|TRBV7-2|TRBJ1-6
CASRLDRGPNSPLHF
TGTGCCAGCAGGTTGGACAGGGGGCCTAATTCACCCCTCCACTTT
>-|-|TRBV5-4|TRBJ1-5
CASSLGRSNQPQHF
TGTGCCAGCAGCTTGGGTCGGAGCAATCAGCCCCAGCATTTT
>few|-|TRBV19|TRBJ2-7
CASSISYSWAYEQYF
TGTGCCAGTAGTATCAGTTACAGTTGGGCCTACGAGCAGTACTTC
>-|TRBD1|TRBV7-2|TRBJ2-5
CASSFRDRGRRETQYF
TGTGCCAGCAGCTTCCGGGACAGGGGGCGTCGGGAGACCCAGTACTTC
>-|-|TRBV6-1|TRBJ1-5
CASSEISSGGDQPQHF
TGTGCCAGCAGTGAAATTAGTTCCGGTGGAGATCAGCCCCAGCATTTT
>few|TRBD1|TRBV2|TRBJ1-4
CASTKGQINEKLFF
TGTGCCAGCACCAAGGGACAGATAAATGAAAAACTGTTTTTT
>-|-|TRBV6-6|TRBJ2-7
CASSYSIWTAEYEQYF
TGTGCCAGCAGTTACTCGATTTGGACAGCCGAATACGAGCAGTACTTC
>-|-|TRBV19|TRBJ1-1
CASRLFDGGTEAFF
TGTGCCAGTAGATTATTTGACGGGGGCACTGAAGCTTTCTTT
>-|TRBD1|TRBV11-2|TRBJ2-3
CASSLGQGAPDTQYF
TGTGCCAGCAGCTTAGGACAGGGGGCCCCAGATACGCAGTATTTT
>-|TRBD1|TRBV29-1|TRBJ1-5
CSVGTGNQPQHF
TGCAGCGTTGGGACAGGTAATCAGCCCCAGCATTTT
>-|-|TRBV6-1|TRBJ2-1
CASSEVVSYNEQFF
TGTGCCAGCAGTGAAGTTGTCAGCTACAATGAGCAGTTCTTC
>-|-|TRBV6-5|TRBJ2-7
CASSYRSDYEQYF
TGTGCCAGCAGTTATAGGAGCGACTACGAGCAGTACTTC
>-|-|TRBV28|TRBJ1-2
CASTLLSRTGLYGYTF
TGTGCCAGCACCCTACTGAGCCGGACGGGTCTGTATGGCTACACCTTC
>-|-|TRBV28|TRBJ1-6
CASSQGNNSPLHF
TGTGCCAGCTCACAGGGAAATAATTCACCCCTCCACTTT
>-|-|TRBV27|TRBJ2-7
CASSLTGHGDYEQYF
TGTGCCAGCAGTTTAACGGGACATGGGGACTACGAGCAGTACTTC
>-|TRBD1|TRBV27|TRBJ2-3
CASSFDRGRTDTQYF
TGTGCCAGCAGTTTCGACAGGGGGCGTACAGATACGCAGTATTTT
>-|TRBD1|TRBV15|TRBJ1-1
CATSKRRTGGNTEAFF
TGTGCCACCAGCAAGCGCCGGACAGGGGGGAACACTGAAGCTTTCTTT
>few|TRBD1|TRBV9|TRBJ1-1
CASSVSGGVGTEAFF
TGTGCCAGCAGCGTTTCAGGGGGCGTGGGCACTGAAGCTTTCTTT
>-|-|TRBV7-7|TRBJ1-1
CASSLAVGVGTEAFF
TGTGCCAGCAGCTTAGCGGTGGGGGTTGGAACTGAAGCTTTCTTT
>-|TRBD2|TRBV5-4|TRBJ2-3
CASSQETSGVYDTQYF
TGTGCCAGCAGCCAGGAGACTAGCGGGGTATATGATACGCAGTATTTT